Below, 7 T cell receptor beta chains from the same sample are listed, as sequenced in a study of cytomegalovirus exposure and HLA in healthy donors. The PCR made use of 60 Vbeta and 13 Jbeta primers. Clones were read by immunoSEQ multiplex PCR, and TCRdb kept only the in-frame ones, dropping some. Among under 150,000 clones listed, roughly 9.4% were seen once. Source material: PBMCs. The receptors shown here come from a male donor in good health and CMV-seronegative.

This clone has only a few counts. This chain joins TRBV29-1 and TRBJ2-7, with D tentatively TRBD1 (5 bases). The length of the CDR3 is 13 residues. Germline-derived CDR1 and CDR2 are SQVTM and ANQGSEA. V lost 5 bases, J lost 5 bases, and 16 bases lay in between. CDR3: CSVYQGTWDEQYF. As DNA, the CDR3 is TGCAGCGTTTATCAGGGTACCTGGGACGAGCAGTACTTC.

This clone has just a few counts. The rearrangement links TRBV25-1 to TRBJ1-6; the match to TRBD1 covers 7 bases. Trimming removed 2 bases from V and 6 bases from J; junction bases left unmatched: 4. The CDR3 length is 15 residues. Germline lookup yields CDR1 MGHDK and CDR2 SYGVNS. DNA for the CDR3: TGTGCCAGCAGTGAAGCCGGGACAGCTAATTCACCCCTCCACTTT. This encodes CASSEAGTANSPLHF.

The chain couples TRBV28 to TRBJ2-1, with TRBD1 matching over 9 bases. The CDR3 has 16 amino acids. V lost 5 bases and J lost 5; bases outside the gene matches: 10. Germline CDR1 MDHEN, CDR2 SYDVKM. The CDR3 region has the DNA TGTGCCAGCAGTCCCCCGACAGGGGGTTCGCACAATGAGCAGTTCTTC. It encodes CASSPPTGGSHNEQFF.

CDR3 nucleotide sequence: TGTGCCATCAGCTCGACAGAGCGCAATCAGCCCCAGCATTTT. The encoded protein is CAISSTERNQPQHF. This chain connects TRBV10-3 to TRBJ1-5, with a tentative D call TRBD1 (5 bases). This CDR3 has 14 amino acids. The V end was cut by 6 bases, the J end by 2 bases, with 11 bases between. From germline, CDR1 is ENHRY and CDR2 SYGVKD.

This clone was observed a few times. The chain carries TRBV7-9 and TRBJ1-4, with 9 nucleotides matching TRBD1. Germline values: CDR1 SEHNR, CDR2 FQNEAQ (reference sequence). V shed 11 bases, J shed 7 bases, and the junction held 8 bases outside the gene matches. CDR3 length equals 13 residues. For the CDR3, the DNA is TGTGCCTGGGGGACAGGGTTTACTGAAAAACTGTTTTTT. It specifies CAWGTGFTEKLFF. Together with reference TRBV7-9 and TRBJ1-4, the CDR3 gives the full variable domain: DTGVSQNPRHKITKRGQNVTFRCDPISEHNRLYWYRQTLGQGPEFLTYFQNEAQLEKSRLLSDRFSAERPKGSFSTLEIQRTEQGDSAMYLCAWGTGFTEKLFFGSGTQLSVL.

The chain has TRBV7-9 and TRBJ2-6, with a tentative D call TRBD1 (6 bases). Germline assignment: CDR1 SEHNR and CDR2 FQNEAQ (reference sequence). V gave up 5 bases and J gave up 1 base, with 12 bases separating them. The CDR3 has 16 amino acids. DNA for the CDR3: TGTGCCAGCAGCCGCTCAGGGGCTTCTGGGGCCAACGTCCTGACTTTC. Translated: CASSRSGASGANVLTF.

This clone was observed a handful of times. The rearrangement joins TRBV7-2 to TRBJ1-1, with TRBD1 as a possible D gene (6 bases). CDR3 length: 14 residues. Germline assignment: CDR1 SGHTA and CDR2 FQGNSA. V lost 3 bases and J lost 0, with 8 bases in between. This chain's CDR3 is CASSLGHLNTEAFF. The CDR3 DNA reads TGTGCCAGCAGCTTGGGACACCTGAACACTGAAGCTTTCTTT.